This record concerns one T cell receptor beta chain sequence. The antigen is unknown. The sample originates from a study of T-cell memory formation after mild COVID-19. Overall study findings and caveats: Second-wave clones peaking on day 37 lacked confirmed SARS-CoV-2 specificity.

The CDR3 has 16 residues. With V trimmed by 0 bases and J by 2 bases, 6 bases remained unmatched. TCRdb processed the 5' RACE reads anew with MiXCR; each CDR3 protein has one entry. The sample yields about 350,000 distinct CDR3 sequences, approximately 22% seen once. The chain couples TRBV12-3 or TRBV12-4 to TRBJ2-7; 8 bases align to TRBD2. The clonotype originates from a man aged 18 to 29 who had mild COVID-19 (a few samples of this study predate the infection). Cell type and time point are not known. Source material: PBMCs or a T cell subset sorted from them (not recorded which). CDR3 amino acids: CASSLASSGGAYEQYF. DNA for the CDR3: TGTGCCAGCAGTTTAGCGTCCTCCGGGGGGGCCTACGAGCAGTACTTC.